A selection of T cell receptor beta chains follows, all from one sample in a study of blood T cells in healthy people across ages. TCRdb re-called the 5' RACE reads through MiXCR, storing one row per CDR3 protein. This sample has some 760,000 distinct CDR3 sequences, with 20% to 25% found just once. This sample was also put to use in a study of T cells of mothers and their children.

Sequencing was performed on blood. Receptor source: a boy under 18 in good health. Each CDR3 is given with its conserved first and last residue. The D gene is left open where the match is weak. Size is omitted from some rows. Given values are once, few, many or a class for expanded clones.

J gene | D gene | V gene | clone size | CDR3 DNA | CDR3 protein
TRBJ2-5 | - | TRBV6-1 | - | TGTGCCAGCAGTGAAGCGGCGGGATCCTCCTACGTGCAGTACTTC | CASSEAAGSSYVQYF
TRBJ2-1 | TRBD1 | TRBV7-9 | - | TGTGCCAGCCAGGGACAGAACGCCTACAATGAGCAGTTCTTC | CASQGQNAYNEQFF
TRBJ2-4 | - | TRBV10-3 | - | TGTGCCATCAGTGAGTCGGGAATCGAAACGACGTACTTC | CAISESGIETTYF
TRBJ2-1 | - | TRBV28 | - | TGTGCCAGCAGTTTATTTCTGGCGGGCCGCAATGAGCAGTTCTTC | CASSLFLAGRNEQFF
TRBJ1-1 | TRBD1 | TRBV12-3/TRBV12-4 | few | TGTGCCAGCAGCGGACAGGGCTTGGAAGCTTTCTTT | CASSGQGLEAFF
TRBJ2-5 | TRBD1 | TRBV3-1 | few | TGTGCCAGCAGCCAGGCTAGACAGGGGGCCTGGGAGACCCAGTACTTC | CASSQARQGAWETQYF
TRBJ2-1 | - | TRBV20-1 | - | TGCAGTGCCAATCACGGGGGTGGGGCTGAGCAGTTCTTC | CSANHGGGAEQFF
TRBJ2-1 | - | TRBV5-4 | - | TGTGCCAGCAGCCCCGGAACGAGGAGCCCCTACAATGAGCAGTTCTTC | CASSPGTRSPYNEQFF
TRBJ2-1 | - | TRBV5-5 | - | TGTGCCAGCAGCTTCCCCCATGGGGAGTCCTACAATGAGCAGTTCTTC | CASSFPHGESYNEQFF
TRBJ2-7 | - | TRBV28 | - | TGTGCCAGCAGTTTGGAGGAGACGTACGAGCAGTACTTC | CASSLEETYEQYF
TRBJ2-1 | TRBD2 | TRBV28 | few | TGTGCCAGCAGTCGTGAGCGGGAGGTTTACAATGAGCAGTTCTTC | CASSREREVYNEQFF
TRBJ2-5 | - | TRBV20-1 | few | TGCAGTGCTAGGTCTGGCAGGGAGGACGAGACCCAGTACTTC | CSARSGREDETQYF
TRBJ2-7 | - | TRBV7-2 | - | TGTGCCAGCAGCTCCATTAGGTACTACGAGCAGTACTTC | CASSSIRYYEQYF
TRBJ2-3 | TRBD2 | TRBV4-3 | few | TGCGCCAGCAGCCAACGGTGGCGGGAGATCACAGATACGCAGTATTTT | CASSQRWREITDTQYF
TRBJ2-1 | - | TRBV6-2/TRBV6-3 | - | TGTGCCAGCAGTGTAACGTGGACCCACAATGAGCAGTTCTTC | CASSVTWTHNEQFF
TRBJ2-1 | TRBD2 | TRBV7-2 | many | TGTGCCAGCAGTAAACAGACTAGCGGGAGATCCTACAATGAGCAGTTCTTC | CASSKQTSGRSYNEQFF
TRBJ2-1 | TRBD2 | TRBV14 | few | TGTGCCAGCAGCTCACCTCGGGACTACAACAATGAGCAGTTCTTC | CASSSPRDYNNEQFF
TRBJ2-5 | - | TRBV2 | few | TGTGCCAGCAGGCTCGGAGGGGGACGGGAGACCCAGTACTTC | CASRLGGGRETQYF
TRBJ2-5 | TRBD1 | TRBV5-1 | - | TGCGCCAGCGCCTTACAAGGGGGCAAGGAGACCCAGTACTTC | CASALQGGKETQYF
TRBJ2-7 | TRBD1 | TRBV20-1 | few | TGCAGTGCTCCGACCGGACAGGGGCCCTACGAGCAGTACTTC | CSAPTGQGPYEQYF
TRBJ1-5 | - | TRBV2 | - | TGTGCCAGCAGTGGGGGAATTGAGCCCCAGCATTTT | CASSGGIEPQHF
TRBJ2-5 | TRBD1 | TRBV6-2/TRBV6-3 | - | TGTGCCAGCAGTCGACCGACAGGGTCGGTGGAGACCCAGTACTTC | CASSRPTGSVETQYF
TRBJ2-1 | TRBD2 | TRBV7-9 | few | TGTGCCAGCAGCACTGTAGCGGGAGGATCTTACAATGAGCAGTTCTTC | CASSTVAGGSYNEQFF
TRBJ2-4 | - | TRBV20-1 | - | TGCAGTGCTAGGGGGCCGGGGCTAGCCAAAAACATTCAGTACTTC | CSARGPGLAKNIQYF
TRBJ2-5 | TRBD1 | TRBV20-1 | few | TGCAGTGCTAGAGAGCCCTTGGGACAGCTAGAGACCCAGTACTTC | CSAREPLGQLETQYF
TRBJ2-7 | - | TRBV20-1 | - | TGCAGTGCTAGAGTGGGCAACTCCTACGAGCAGTACTTC | CSARVGNSYEQYF
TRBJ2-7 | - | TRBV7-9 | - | TGTGCCAGCAGCCCACCGTCGGCACGTCGTTACTTC | CASSPPSARRYF
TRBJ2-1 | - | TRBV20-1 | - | TGCAGTGCTAGAGATCTGGCAGCCTCCTACAATGAGCAGTTCTTC | CSARDLAASYNEQFF
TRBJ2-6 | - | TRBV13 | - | TGTGCCAGCAGCTTAGGGGAGTCTGGGGCCAACGTCCTGACTTTC | CASSLGESGANVLTF
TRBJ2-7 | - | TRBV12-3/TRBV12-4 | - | TGTGCCAGCAGCCCCAACATGGTGTCAGAGGGACGGCTCTCCTACGAGCAGTACTTC | CASSPNMVSEGRLSYEQYF
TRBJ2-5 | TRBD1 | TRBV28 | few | TGTGCCAGCAGTTTCACAGGGGTTCGAGAGACCCAGTACTTC | CASSFTGVRETQYF
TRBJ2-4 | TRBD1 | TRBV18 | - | TGTGCCAGCTCCGAGGGACAGATAGCCAAAAACATTCAGTACTTC | CASSEGQIAKNIQYF
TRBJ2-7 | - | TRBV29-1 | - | TGCAGCGTAGAGGACGGTGATTACGAGCAGTACTTC | CSVEDGDYEQYF
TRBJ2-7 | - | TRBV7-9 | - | TGTGCCAGCAGCTTAGCGAACAGTGGGGGCGCTGACTTC | CASSLANSGGADF
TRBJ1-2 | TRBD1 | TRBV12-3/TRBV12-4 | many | TGTGCCAGCAGTCCGGGACAGAGCTATGGCTACACCTTC | CASSPGQSYGYTF
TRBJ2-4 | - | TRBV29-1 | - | TGCAGCGTTGAATCCGCCTCGGAACAGTACTTC | CSVESASEQYF
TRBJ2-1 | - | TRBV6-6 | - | TGTGCCAGTAACCCTCAGGGTGGCGGGAACCTCAATGAGCAGTTCTTC | CASNPQGGGNLNEQFF
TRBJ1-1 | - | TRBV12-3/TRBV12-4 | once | TGTGCCAGCATTCTAGGGGGTTGGAACACTGAAGCTTTCTTT | CASILGGWNTEAFF
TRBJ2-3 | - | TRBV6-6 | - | TGTGCCAGCAGTTGGACAACTAGCACAGATACGCAGTATTTT | CASSWTTSTDTQYF
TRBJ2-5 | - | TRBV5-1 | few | TGCGCCAGCATGGCGGCTAGCGAAATTGCGGAGACCCAGTACTTC | CASMAASEIAETQYF
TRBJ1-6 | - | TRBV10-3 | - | TGTGCCATCAGTGATGACACATCTTATAATTCACCCCTCCACTTT | CAISDDTSYNSPLHF
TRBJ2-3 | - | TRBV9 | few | TGTGCCAGCAGCGACTCGCTGGGAGCCCCCACAGATACGCAGTATTTT | CASSDSLGAPTDTQYF